Listed here are 13 T cell receptor beta chains from one sample, sequenced in a study of blood T cells in healthy people across ages. The use of a sample-barcoded 5' primer and a J-beta primer mix characterized a second PCR of roughly 7 to 11 cycles. TCRdb independently ran MiXCR on the 5' RACE reads; one entry per CDR3 protein. The repertoire has approximately 1,000,000 distinct CDR3 sequences, less than 45% of them found once; the top ten carry around 13%. The sample taken for sequencing was blood. The source is a man younger than 35 in good health.

On this clonotype: This may come from a read error, since a much larger clone is one base off. The chain links TRBV7-2 to TRBJ2-7, with D uncertain. Looked up from germline, CDR1 is SGHTA and CDR2 is FQGNSA. Trimming took off 5 bases at V and 7 bases at J, with 21 bases between the two ends. The CDR3 spans 15 residues. CDR3 DNA: TGTGCCAGCAGCCCCCTCGCGGATCACAACAATGAGCAGTACTTC. Protein sequence: CASSPLADHNNEQYF.

This clonotype was counted a few times. The V call is TRBV30, the J call TRBJ2-7, with 8 positions matching TRBD1. V dropped 5 bases and J dropped 0; count of bases not matched to a gene: 15. The CDR3 covers 17 residues. Germline V CDR1 and CDR2: GTSNPN, SVGIG (reference sequence). Here the CDR3 DNA reads TGTGCCTGGGGTCTGGGTATGACGGACAGGGCCTCCTACGAGCAGTACTTC. The encoded protein is CAWGLGMTDRASYEQYF.

Note on this clonotype: Germline is not matched at one junction end, which may reflect a read error. The chain is built from TRBV13 and TRBJ1-1, with 11 bases that match TRBD1. Germline V gene sequence: CDR1 PRHDT, CDR2 FYEKMQ (reference sequence). The CDR3 consists of 15 residues. Here the CDR3 DNA reads TGCGCCAGCAGCCTCGGACAGGGGGCGCGGACTGAAGCTTTCTTT. Its translation is CASSLGQGARTEAFF.

The chain carries TRBV9 and TRBJ2-1, with 10 bases that match TRBD1. The germline V gene encodes CDR1 SGDLS and CDR2 YYNGEE. The CDR3 runs to 15 residues. Germline trimming cut 5 bases from V and 4 bases from J; bases unmatched to any gene: 6. CDR3 coding DNA: TGTGCCAGCAGTCCCCGGGACAGGGGTTACAATGAGCAGTTCTTC. This translates into CASSPRDRGYNEQFF.

The CDR3 spells CASSDFLGQGFYTF. The CDR3 DNA reads TGTGCCAGCAGCGATTTTCTGGGACAGGGGTTCTACACCTTC. J is TRBJ1-2 and V is TRBV9; 10 bases are shared with TRBD1. J was trimmed by 10 bases and V by 3 bases; bases with no gene match: 9. Germline CDR1 SGDLS, CDR2 YYNGEE. CDR3 length equals 14 residues.

A few counts support this clonotype. The CDR3 bases are TGTGCCAGCAAAGAGGACGGAGCTAACTATGGCTACACCTTC. Translation gives CASKEDGANYGYTF. This chain joins TRBV6-5 and TRBJ1-2; D not certain. CDR3 length equals 14 residues. V was trimmed by 7 bases and J by 0 bases, leaving 12 bases between them. The germline gives CDR1 MNHEY, CDR2 SVGAGI.

V and J are TRBV12-3 or TRBV12-4 and TRBJ2-3, with D perhaps matching TRBD2 (6 bases). The CDR3 sequence is 15 residues long. V shed 4 bases and J shed 2 bases, with 13 bases lying between them. CDR3 amino acids: CASSSGGAPTDTQYF. The CDR3 DNA reads as TGTGCCAGCAGTTCCGGGGGAGCTCCCACAGATACGCAGTATTTT.

This chain uses TRBV3-1 with TRBJ2-6; unclear D gene. V lost 4 bases to trimming and J lost 0 bases, with 10 bases between them. CDR1 LGHDT and CDR2 YNNKEL come from the germline V gene (reference sequence). This CDR3 has 16 residues. CDR3 region: CASSPQYASGANVLTF. In nucleotides, the CDR3 is TGTGCCAGCAGCCCCCAATACGCCTCTGGGGCCAACGTCCTGACTTTC.

The chain carries TRBV5-1 and TRBJ1-1; no definite D call. In germline, CDR1 is SGHRS, CDR2 YFSETQ. This CDR3 contains 14 residues. V lost 0 bases to trimming and J lost 3 bases, with 9 bases between them. The CDR3 DNA reads TGCGCCAGCAGCTTGGCTGGATCTTACACTGAAGCTTTCTTT. It specifies CASSLAGSYTEAFF.

The chain links TRBV5-6 to TRBJ2-2; no clear D. The CDR3 loop spans 14 amino acids. The ends were cut back, 0 bases at V and 5 bases at J, with 8 bases in the middle. CDR1 and CDR2 from the germline V gene are SGHDT and YYEEEE. Here the CDR3 DNA reads TGTGCCAGCAGCTTGGTCTACAGAACCGGGGAGCTGTTTTTT. This codes for CASSLVYRTGELFF. The full variable domain, in which reference TRBV5-6 and TRBJ2-2 provide the parts outside the CDR3, is DAGVTQSPTHLIKTRGQQVTLRCSPKSGHDTVSWYQQALGQGPQFIFQYYEEEERQRGNFPDRFSGHQFPNYSSELNVNALLLGDSALYLCASSLVYRTGELFFGEGSRLTVL.

This chain joins TRBV6-6 and TRBJ1-4, with D uncertain. The CDR3 sequence is 14 residues long. Germline lookup yields CDR1 MNHNY and CDR2 SVGAGI (reference sequence). V dropped 7 bases and J dropped 4 bases, with 13 bases sitting between them. The CDR3 sequence: CASTTVDVNEKLFF. CDR3 nucleotide sequence: TGTGCCAGCACCACCGTGGACGTTAATGAAAAACTGTTTTTT.

CDR3 amino acids: CASSLVGPTSGVDEQFF. CDR3 in DNA: TGTGCCAGCAGCTTAGTTGGCCCGACTAGCGGGGTGGATGAGCAGTTCTTC. The chain carries TRBV7-2 and TRBJ2-1, with TRBD2 identical over 11 bases. The V segment lost 1 base and the J segment 8 bases; nucleotides outside the gene matches: 10. The CDR3 runs to 17 residues. Germline CDR1 reads SGHTA; CDR2 reads FQGNSA.

There are a few counts of this clonotype. This rearrangement joins TRBV5-1 to TRBJ2-3; D call uncertain. Germline values: CDR1 SGHRS, CDR2 YFSETQ. The CDR3 runs to 15 residues. Trimming took 1 base from V and 1 from J, leaving 10 bases between them. In DNA, the CDR3 is TGCGCCAGCAGCTTGACGGATCAGCGCACAGATACGCAGTATTTT. It is translated as CASSLTDQRTDTQYF.